Listed below are T cell receptor beta chains from one sample, sequenced in a study of cytomegalovirus exposure and HLA in healthy donors. The table came from immunoSEQ multiplex PCR; TCRdb's copy has only in-frame clones and leaves some out. This sample's table reports about 200,000 clones. The sequenced material came from PBMCs. These receptors were collected from a boy aged 5-17 years in good health and CMV-seronegative. The CDR3 runs from the conserved cysteine through the conserved F or W. D genes are given only for firm matches.

v_call	j_call	d_call	cdr3_aa	cdr3_nt
TRBV7-2	TRBJ1-1	NA	CASSANPGGNTEAFF	TGTGCCAGCAGCGCAAACCCGGGAGGGAACACTGAAGCTTTCTTT
TRBV11-2	TRBJ2-5	NA	CASSLDYGGGETQYF	TGTGCCAGCAGCTTAGATTACGGGGGAGGCGAGACCCAGTACTTC
TRBV11-2	TRBJ2-7	TRBD2	CASSDNLAGGLNYEQYF	TGTGCCAGCAGCGATAATCTCGCGGGGGGCCTTAATTACGAGCAGTACTTC
TRBV21-1	TRBJ1-5	NA	CASSPNRGTGDYSNQPQHF	TGTGCCAGCAGCCCAAACCGGGGGACAGGGGACTATAGCAATCAGCCCCAGCATTTT
TRBV18	TRBJ1-4	NA	CASSPGQGQEKLFF	TGTGCCAGCTCACCAGGGCAGGGCCAAGAAAAACTGTTTTTT
TRBV4-3	TRBJ1-1	NA	CASRYGVNTEAFF	TGCGCCAGCCGGTATGGAGTGAACACTGAAGCTTTCTTT
TRBV27	TRBJ2-1	TRBD2	CASRAGPSYNEQFF	TGTGCCAGCAGAGCGGGGCCTTCCTACAATGAGCAGTTCTTC
TRBV2	TRBJ1-2	TRBD1	CASIHRDRSRSRTANYGYTF	TGTGCCAGCATTCACCGGGACAGGTCCCGATCTAGGACTGCTAACTATGGCTACACCTTC
TRBV2	TRBJ1-4	TRBD1	CASTRDRGPTTNEKLFF	TGTGCCAGCACTCGGGACAGGGGGCCTACAACTAATGAAAAACTGTTTTTT
TRBV19	TRBJ1-1	TRBD1	CASSTDRGRGTEAFF	TGTGCCAGTAGTACGGACAGGGGGCGGGGGACTGAAGCTTTCTTT
TRBV2	TRBJ2-5	NA	CASSEGSIEPQYF	TGTGCCAGCAGTGAAGGAAGCATTGAGCCCCAGTACTTC
TRBV18	TRBJ1-2	NA	CASSLKSGTPYGYTF	TGTGCCAGCTCACTAAAATCCGGGACACCATATGGCTACACCTTC
TRBV18	TRBJ1-4	TRBD1	CASTDREDEKLFF	TGTGCCAGCACGGACAGGGAGGATGAAAAACTGTTTTTT
TRBV30	TRBJ1-6	NA	CAWSLAGDYSPLHF	TGTGCCTGGAGTCTAGCAGGGGATTATTCACCCCTCCACTTT
TRBV7-2	TRBJ1-3	NA	CASRAGGMRGNTIYF	TGTGCCAGCCGTGCCGGGGGAATGCGAGGAAACACCATATATTTT
TRBV5-1	TRBJ1-1	NA	CASSATQGNTEAFF	TGCGCCAGCAGCGCAACACAGGGTAATACTGAAGCTTTCTTT
TRBV2	TRBJ1-1	TRBD1	CASSYTGGDTEAFF	TGTGCCAGCAGCTACACAGGGGGGGACACTGAAGCTTTCTTT
TRBV15	TRBJ2-7	NA	CATSRGRLGKSSYEQYF	TGTGCCACCAGCAGAGGGCGGCTCGGAAAAAGCTCCTACGAGCAGTACTTC
TRBV5-1	TRBJ1-1	TRBD1	CASNRGLDTEAFF	TGCGCCAGTAACAGGGGGCTGGACACTGAAGCTTTCTTT
TRBV7-3	TRBJ2-6	NA	CASSPTGGSGANVLTF	TGTGCCAGCAGCCCCACCGGGGGCTCTGGGGCCAACGTCCTGACTTTC
TRBV19	TRBJ2-1	TRBD2	CASGTSGGVEQFF	TGTGCCAGCGGGACTAGCGGGGGGGTCGAGCAGTTCTTC
TRBV19	TRBJ2-5	NA	CASSLRVRETQYF	TGTGCCAGTAGCCTTCGGGTCCGAGAGACCCAGTACTTC
TRBV5-6	TRBJ1-1	NA	CASSRGHRMDTEAFF	TGTGCCAGCAGCCGGGGACATAGAATGGACACTGAAGCTTTCTTT
TRBV19	TRBJ2-1	NA	CASSPGLSSYNEQFF	TGTGCCAGTAGTCCCGGACTTTCCTCCTACAATGAGCAGTTCTTC
TRBV5-4	TRBJ2-5	TRBD2	CASSSGTSSFTWETQYF	TGTGCCAGCAGCTCCGGGACTAGCAGTTTCACCTGGGAGACCCAGTACTTC
TRBV5-1	TRBJ2-7	NA	CASSEQGGSYEQYF	TGCGCCAGCAGCGAACAGGGCGGGTCCTACGAGCAGTACTTC
TRBV5-6	TRBJ2-7	NA	CASSFGRGNEQYF	TGTGCCAGCAGCTTTGGGAGGGGGAACGAGCAGTACTTC
TRBV6-5	TRBJ1-1	TRBD1	CASSYSDRGNTEAFF	TGTGCCAGCAGTTATTCCGACAGGGGAAACACTGAAGCTTTCTTT
TRBV30	TRBJ2-5	TRBD2	CAWSGGADETQYF	TGTGCCTGGAGCGGGGGGGCAGACGAGACCCAGTACTTC
TRBV23-1	TRBJ2-2	NA	CASSQVGGTGELFF	TGCGCCAGCAGTCAAGTAGGGGGCACCGGGGAGCTGTTTTTT
TRBV29-1	TRBJ2-3	NA	CSVSERLSTDTQYF	TGCAGCGTTAGTGAGCGGCTAAGCACAGATACGCAGTATTTT
TRBV2	TRBJ2-1	NA	CASRGTPYLNEQFF	TGTGCCAGCAGAGGGACTCCCTACCTCAATGAGCAGTTCTTC
TRBV5-6	TRBJ1-2	TRBD1	CASSFIARDSNGYTF	TGTGCCAGCAGCTTTATCGCCCGGGACAGTAATGGCTACACCTTC
TRBV19	TRBJ1-5	TRBD1	CASSSPGQGSQPQHF	TGTGCCAGTAGTAGCCCCGGACAGGGGAGTCAGCCCCAGCATTTT
TRBV30	TRBJ1-1	TRBD1	CAWSVIRGRTEAFF	TGTGCCTGGAGTGTTATCAGGGGGCGAACTGAAGCTTTCTTT
TRBV18	TRBJ2-5	NA	CASSPAGRGETQYF	TGTGCCAGCTCACCGGCGGGTCGAGGGGAGACCCAGTACTTC
TRBV10-3	TRBJ1-3	NA	CAISESTSDFSGNTIYF	TGTGCCATCAGTGAGTCTACCTCGGACTTCTCTGGAAACACCATATATTTT
TRBV28	TRBJ2-3	TRBD1	CASNGQEVYAQYF	TGTGCCAGCAACGGACAGGAGGTTTATGCGCAGTATTTT
TRBV7-9	TRBJ2-1	NA	CASSLRERNEQFF	TGTGCCAGCAGCTTAAGAGAACGCAATGAGCAGTTCTTC
TRBV2	TRBJ1-4	NA	CASGPTNEKLFF	TGTGCCAGCGGGCCCACTAATGAAAAACTGTTTTTT
TRBV4-1	TRBJ1-4	NA	CASSIIQGDNEKLFF	TGCGCCAGCAGCATAATACAGGGCGATAATGAAAAACTGTTTTTT
TRBV27	TRBJ1-6	NA	CASSPGRQASPLHF	TGTGCCAGCAGTCCGGGCAGACAGGCTTCACCCCTCCACTTT
TRBV28	TRBJ1-5	NA	CASSLRQVEQPQHF	TGTGCCAGCAGTCTGCGACAGGTGGAGCAGCCCCAGCATTTT
TRBV6-5	TRBJ2-7	TRBD1	CASSLVRQGPYEQYF	TGTGCCAGCAGTTTAGTTCGACAGGGACCCTACGAGCAGTACTTC
TRBV6-6	TRBJ1-1	TRBD1	CASTKQGAPNTEAFF	TGTGCCAGCACCAAACAGGGGGCGCCGAACACTGAAGCTTTCTTT
TRBV7-2	TRBJ1-1	NA	CASSLAGQSNTEAFF	TGTGCCAGCAGCTTAGCGGGGCAGTCGAACACTGAAGCTTTCTTT
TRBV9	TRBJ1-1	TRBD1	CASSVEGTGRTEAFF	TGTGCCAGCAGCGTAGAAGGGACAGGGCGGACTGAAGCTTTCTTT
TRBV5-1	TRBJ2-3	NA	CASSLESYTDTQYF	TGCGCCAGCAGCTTGGAAAGCTACACAGATACGCAGTATTTT
TRBV20-1	TRBJ1-1	TRBD1	CSANGQGVAFF	TGCAGTGCCAACGGACAGGGGGTGGCTTTCTTT
TRBV20-1	TRBJ2-7	NA	CSAREPYEQYF	TGCAGTGCTAGAGAACCCTACGAGCAGTACTTC